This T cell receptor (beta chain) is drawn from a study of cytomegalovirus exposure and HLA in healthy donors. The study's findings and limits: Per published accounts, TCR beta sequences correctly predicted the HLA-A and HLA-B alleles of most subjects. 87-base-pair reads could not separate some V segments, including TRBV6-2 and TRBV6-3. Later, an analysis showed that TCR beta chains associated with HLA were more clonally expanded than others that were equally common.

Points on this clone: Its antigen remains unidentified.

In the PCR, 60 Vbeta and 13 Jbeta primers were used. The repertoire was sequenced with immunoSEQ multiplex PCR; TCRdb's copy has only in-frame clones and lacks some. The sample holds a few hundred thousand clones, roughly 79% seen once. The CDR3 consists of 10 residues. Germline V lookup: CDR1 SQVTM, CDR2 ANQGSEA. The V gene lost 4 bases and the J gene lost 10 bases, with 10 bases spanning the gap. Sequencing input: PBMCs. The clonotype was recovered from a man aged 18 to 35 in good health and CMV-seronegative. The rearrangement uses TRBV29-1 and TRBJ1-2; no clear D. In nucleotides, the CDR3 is TGCAGCGTTGCGGGAATGGACTACACCTTC. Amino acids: CSVAGMDYTF. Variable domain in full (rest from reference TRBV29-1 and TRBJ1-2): SAVISQKPSRDICQRGTSLTIQCQVDSQVTMMFWYRQQPGQSLTLIATANQGSEATYESGFVIDKFPISRPNLTFSTLTVSNMSPEDSSIYLCSVAGMDYTFGSGTRLTVV.